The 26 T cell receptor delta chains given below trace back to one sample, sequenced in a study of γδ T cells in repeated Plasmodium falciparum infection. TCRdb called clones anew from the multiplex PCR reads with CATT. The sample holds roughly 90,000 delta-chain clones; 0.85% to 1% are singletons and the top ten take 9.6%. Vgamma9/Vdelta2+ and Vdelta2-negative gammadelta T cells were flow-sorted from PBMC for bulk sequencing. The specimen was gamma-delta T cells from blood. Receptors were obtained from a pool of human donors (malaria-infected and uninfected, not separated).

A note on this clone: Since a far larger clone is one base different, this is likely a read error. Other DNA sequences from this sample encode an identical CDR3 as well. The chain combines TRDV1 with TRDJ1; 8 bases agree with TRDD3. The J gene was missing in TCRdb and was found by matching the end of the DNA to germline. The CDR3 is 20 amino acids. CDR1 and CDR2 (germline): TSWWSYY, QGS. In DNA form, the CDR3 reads TGTGCTCTTGGGGAACTCTGCGAGTCCCCTGGGGGACCGTACACTGATAAACTCATCTTT. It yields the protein CALGELCESPGGPYTDKLIF.

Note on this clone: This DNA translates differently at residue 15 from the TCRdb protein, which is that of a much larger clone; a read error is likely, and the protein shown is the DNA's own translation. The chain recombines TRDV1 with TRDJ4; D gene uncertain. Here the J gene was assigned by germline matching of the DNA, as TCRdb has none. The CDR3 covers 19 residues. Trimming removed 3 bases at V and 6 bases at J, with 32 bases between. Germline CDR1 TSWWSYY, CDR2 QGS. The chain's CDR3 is CALGDHPTKRGPGGPSLIF. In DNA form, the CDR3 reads TGTGCTCTTGGGGACCACCCCACTAAGAGGGGTCCCGGTGGTCCGTCCCTGATCTTT.

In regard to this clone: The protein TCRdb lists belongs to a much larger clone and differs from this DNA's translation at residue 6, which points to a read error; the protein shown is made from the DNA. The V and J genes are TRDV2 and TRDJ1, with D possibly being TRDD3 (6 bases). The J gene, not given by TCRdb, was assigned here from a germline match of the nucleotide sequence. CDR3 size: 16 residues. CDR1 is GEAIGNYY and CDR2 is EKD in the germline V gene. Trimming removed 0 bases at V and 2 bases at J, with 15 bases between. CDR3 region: CACDTTTSTGTDKLIF. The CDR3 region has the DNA TGTGCCTGTGACACCACCACCTCTACTGGGACCGATAAACTCATCTTT.

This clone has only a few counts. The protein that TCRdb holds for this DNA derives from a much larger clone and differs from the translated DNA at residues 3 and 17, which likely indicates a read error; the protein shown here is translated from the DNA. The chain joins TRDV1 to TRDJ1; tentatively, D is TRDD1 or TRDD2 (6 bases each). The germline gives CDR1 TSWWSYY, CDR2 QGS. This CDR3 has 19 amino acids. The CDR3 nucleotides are TGTGCTCGTGGGGAAATATCCTACGTAGGGATTAAGTGGACCGATAAACACATCTTT. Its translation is CARGEISYVGIKWTDKHIF.

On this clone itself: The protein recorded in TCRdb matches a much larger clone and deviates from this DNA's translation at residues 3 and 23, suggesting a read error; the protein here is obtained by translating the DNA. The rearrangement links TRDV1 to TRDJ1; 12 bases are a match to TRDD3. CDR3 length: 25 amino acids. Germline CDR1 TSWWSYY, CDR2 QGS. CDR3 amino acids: CAIGELPYVAIKIPVLGDTPDKPIF. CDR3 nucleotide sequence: TGTGCTATTGGGGAACTACCCTATGTCGCCATTAAAATTCCGGTACTGGGGGATACCCCCGATAAACCCATCTTT.

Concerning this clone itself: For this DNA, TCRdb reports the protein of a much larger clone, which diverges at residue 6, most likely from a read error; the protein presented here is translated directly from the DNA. CDR3 bases: TGTGCTCTTGGGGATACAGTTTTCCCCTTACTGGGGGATGGGTCTACTGATAAACTCATCTTT. Residues: CALGDTVFPLLGDGSTDKLIF. The chain is built from TRDV1 and TRDJ1, with 10 bases matching TRDD3. Matching the DNA to germline supplied the J gene, which TCRdb does not give. Per germline, CDR1 TSWWSYY and CDR2 QGS. V dropped 3 bases and J dropped 5; count of bases not matched to a gene: 24. CDR3 length: 21 amino acids.

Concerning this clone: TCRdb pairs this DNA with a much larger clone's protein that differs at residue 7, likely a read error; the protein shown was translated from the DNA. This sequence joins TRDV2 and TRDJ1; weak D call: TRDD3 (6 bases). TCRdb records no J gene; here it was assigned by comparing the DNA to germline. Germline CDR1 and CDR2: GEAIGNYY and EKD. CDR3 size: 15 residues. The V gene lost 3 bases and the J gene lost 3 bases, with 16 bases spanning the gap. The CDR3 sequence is CACDEMKDTPDKLIF. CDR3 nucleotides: TGTGCCTGTGACGAAATGAAGGATACCCCCGATAAACTCATCTTT.

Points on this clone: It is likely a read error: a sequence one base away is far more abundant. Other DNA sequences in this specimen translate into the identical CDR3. CDR3 DNA sequence: TGTGCTCTTGGGGAAGTTCCGACTGGGGGTCTACGCCCTTACACCGATAAACTCATCTTC. This encodes CALGEVPTGGLRPYTDKLIF. V is TRDV1 and J is TRDJ1; 8 nucleotides agree with TRDD3. Germline CDR1 and CDR2: TSWWSYY and QGS. The CDR3 covers 20 residues.

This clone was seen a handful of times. The CDR3 sequence is CACGEKGGTYTDKLIF. DNA for the CDR3: TGTGCCTGTGGAGAAAAGGGGGGGACGTACACCGATAAACTCATCTTT. The chain joins TRDV2 to TRDJ1, with TRDD3 as a possible D gene (6 bases). Trimming left V 5 bases short and J 0 bases short, with 18 bases between. This CDR3 region has 16 residues. Germline lookup yields CDR1 GEAIGNYY and CDR2 EKD.

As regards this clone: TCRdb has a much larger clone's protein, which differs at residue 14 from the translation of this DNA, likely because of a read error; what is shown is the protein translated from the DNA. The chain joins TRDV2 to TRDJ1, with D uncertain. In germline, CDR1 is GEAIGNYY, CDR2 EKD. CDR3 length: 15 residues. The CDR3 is CACDTISSVGDKLTF. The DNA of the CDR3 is TGTGCCTGTGACACGATATCCTCTGTGGGCGATAAACTCACCTTT.

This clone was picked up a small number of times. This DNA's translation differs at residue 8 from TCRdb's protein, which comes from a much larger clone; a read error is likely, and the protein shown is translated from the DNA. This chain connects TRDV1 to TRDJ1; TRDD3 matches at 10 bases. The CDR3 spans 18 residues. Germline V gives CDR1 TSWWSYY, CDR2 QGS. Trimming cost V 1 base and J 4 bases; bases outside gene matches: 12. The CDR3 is CALGERALEGDTGDKLIF. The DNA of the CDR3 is TGTGCTCTTGGGGAACGCGCCCTAGAGGGGGATACGGGCGATAAACTCATCTTT.

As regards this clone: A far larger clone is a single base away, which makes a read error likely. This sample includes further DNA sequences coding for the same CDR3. In DNA form, the CDR3 reads TGTGCTCTTGCTAACGGTGGATCCCAAAGGGACGAAACTGGGGGATACTCCTGGACGAGAGGGTCCGATAAACTCATCTTT. This gives the protein CALANGGSQRDETGGYSWTRGSDKLIF. The chain recombines TRDV1 with TRDJ1; 12 positions agree with TRDD3. The J gene, absent from TCRdb, was called here by matching the DNA to germline. The ends lost 7 bases at V and 3 bases at J; junction bases unmatched: 42. CDR1 and CDR2 from the germline V gene are TSWWSYY and QGS. The length of the CDR3 is 27 residues.

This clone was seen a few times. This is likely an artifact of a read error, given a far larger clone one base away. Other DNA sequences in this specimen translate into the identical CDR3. In DNA form, the CDR3 reads TGTGCCCTTGGGGAACTAGACCTCAAACTACTGGGGGATTACACCGATAAACTCATCTTT. Translating gives CALGELDLKLLGDYTDKLIF. V usage is TRDV1 and J usage is TRDJ1; the match to TRDD3 covers 10 bases. Per germline, CDR1 TSWWSYY and CDR2 QGS. This CDR3 is built from 20 residues.

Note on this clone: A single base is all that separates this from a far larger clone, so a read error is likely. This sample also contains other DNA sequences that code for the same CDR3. The CDR3 DNA reads TGTGCTTCCTTCCTAGAAACCCATTATTGGGGGATACGCGTAGGGGGTCCCGATAAACTCATCTTT. It translates to CASFLETHYWGIRVGGPDKLIF. The chain uses TRAV38-2/DV8 and TRDJ1, with 11 bases matching TRDD3. No J gene is reported in TCRdb; it was inferred here by comparing the DNA with germline. The V gene end was trimmed by 9 bases and the J gene end by 3 bases; junction bases not matched to a gene: 31. CDR1 is TSESDYY and CDR2 is QEAYKQQN in the germline V gene. CDR3 length: 22 residues.

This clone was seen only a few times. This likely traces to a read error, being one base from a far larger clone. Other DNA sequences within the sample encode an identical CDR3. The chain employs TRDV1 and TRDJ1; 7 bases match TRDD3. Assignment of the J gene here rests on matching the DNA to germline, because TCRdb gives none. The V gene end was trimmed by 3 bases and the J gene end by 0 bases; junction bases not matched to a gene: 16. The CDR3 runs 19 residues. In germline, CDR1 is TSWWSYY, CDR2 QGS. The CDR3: CALGELTLVWGPYTDKLIF. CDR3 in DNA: TGTGCTCTTGGGGAGCTGACCCTCGTCTGGGGGCCATACACCGATAAACTCATCTTT.

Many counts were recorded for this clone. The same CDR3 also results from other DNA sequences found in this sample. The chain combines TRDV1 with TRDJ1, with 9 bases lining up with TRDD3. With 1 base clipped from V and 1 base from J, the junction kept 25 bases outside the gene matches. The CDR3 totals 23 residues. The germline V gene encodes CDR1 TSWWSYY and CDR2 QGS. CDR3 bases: TGTGCTCTTGGGGAACGGAGGAATCATTGGGGGATAAGATCCTTTAGAGGCACCGATAAACTCATCTTT. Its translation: CALGERRNHWGIRSFRGTDKLIF.

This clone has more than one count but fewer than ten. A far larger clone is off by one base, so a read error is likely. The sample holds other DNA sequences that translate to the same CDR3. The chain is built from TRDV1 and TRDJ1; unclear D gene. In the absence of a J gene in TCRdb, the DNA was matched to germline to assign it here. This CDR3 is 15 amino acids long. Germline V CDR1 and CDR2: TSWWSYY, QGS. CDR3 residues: CALGEVTPYTDKLIF. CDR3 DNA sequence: TGTGCTCTTGGGGAAGTGACCCCTTACACCGACAAACTCATCTTT.

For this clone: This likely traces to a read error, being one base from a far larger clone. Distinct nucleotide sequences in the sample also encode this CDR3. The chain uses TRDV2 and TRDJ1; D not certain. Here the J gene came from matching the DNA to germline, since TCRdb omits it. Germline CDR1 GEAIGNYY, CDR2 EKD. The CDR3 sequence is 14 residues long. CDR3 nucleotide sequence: TGTGCTTGTGACACCCCTTTTGTAGTTGGCGTACTCATCTTT. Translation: CACDTPFVVGVLIF.

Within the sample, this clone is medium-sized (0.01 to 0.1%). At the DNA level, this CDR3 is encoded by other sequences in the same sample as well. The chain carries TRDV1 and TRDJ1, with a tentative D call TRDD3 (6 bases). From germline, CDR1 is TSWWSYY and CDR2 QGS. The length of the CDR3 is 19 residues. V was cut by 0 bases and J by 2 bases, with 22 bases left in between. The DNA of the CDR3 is TGTGCTCTTGGGGAACTAGCCCCTCCCTGGGGTCATCGGACCGATAAACTCATCTTT. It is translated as CALGELAPPWGHRTDKLIF.

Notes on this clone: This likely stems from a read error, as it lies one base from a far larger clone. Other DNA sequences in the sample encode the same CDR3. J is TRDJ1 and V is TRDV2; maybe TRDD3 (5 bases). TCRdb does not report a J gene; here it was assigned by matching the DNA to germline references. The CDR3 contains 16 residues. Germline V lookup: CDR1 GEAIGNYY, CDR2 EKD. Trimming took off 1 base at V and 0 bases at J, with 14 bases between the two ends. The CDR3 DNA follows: TGTGCCTGTGACACACACGGGGGTATTTACACCGATAAACTCATCTTT. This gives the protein CACDTHGGIYTDKLIF.

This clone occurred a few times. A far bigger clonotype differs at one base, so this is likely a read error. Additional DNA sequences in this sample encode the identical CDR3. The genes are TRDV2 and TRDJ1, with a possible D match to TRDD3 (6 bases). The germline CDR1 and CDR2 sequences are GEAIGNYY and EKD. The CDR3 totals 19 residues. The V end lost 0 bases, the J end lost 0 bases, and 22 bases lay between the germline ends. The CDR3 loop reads CACDTFFGTGGNYTDKLIF. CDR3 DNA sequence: TGTGCCTGTGACACCTTTTTCGGTACGGGGGGAAATTACACCGATAAACTCATCTTT.

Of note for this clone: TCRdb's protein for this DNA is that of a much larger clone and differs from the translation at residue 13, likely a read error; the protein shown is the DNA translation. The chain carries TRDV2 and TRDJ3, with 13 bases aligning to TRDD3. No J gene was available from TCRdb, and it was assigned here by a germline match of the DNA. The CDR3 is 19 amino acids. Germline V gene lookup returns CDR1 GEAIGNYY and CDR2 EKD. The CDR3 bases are TGTGCCTGTGACAAACTGGGGGATACGAGCTCCTGGGGCACCCGACAGATGTTTTTC. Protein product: CACDKLGDTSSWGTRQMFF.

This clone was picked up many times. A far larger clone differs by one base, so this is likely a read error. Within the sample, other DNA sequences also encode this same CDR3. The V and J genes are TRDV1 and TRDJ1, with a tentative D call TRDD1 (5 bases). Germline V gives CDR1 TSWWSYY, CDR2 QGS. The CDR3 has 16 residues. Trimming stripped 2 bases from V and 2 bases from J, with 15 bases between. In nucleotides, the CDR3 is TGTGCTCTTGGGGAAGAAGAAATCTCTCTGACCGATAAACTCATCTTT. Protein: CALGEEEISLTDKLIF.

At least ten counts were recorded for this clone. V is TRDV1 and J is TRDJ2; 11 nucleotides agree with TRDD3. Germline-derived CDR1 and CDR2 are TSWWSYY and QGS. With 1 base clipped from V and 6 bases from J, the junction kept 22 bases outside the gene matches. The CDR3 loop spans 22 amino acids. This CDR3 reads CALGERVPPGWGIRLRAAQLFF. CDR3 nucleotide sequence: TGTGCTCTTGGGGAACGGGTTCCCCCGGGGTGGGGGATACGACTACGGGCAGCACAACTCTTCTTT.

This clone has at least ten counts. The CDR3 here is CACDTLLGDTRKADKLIF. The CDR3 region has the DNA TGTGCCTGTGACACCTTACTGGGGGATACGCGAAAGGCCGATAAACTCATCTTT. The chain is built from TRDV2 and TRDJ1; 13 bases map to TRDD3. CDR3 size: 18 residues. Germline V gene lookup returns CDR1 GEAIGNYY and CDR2 EKD. Losses at the gene ends were 0 bases for V and 3 bases for J; bases not matched to a gene: 9.

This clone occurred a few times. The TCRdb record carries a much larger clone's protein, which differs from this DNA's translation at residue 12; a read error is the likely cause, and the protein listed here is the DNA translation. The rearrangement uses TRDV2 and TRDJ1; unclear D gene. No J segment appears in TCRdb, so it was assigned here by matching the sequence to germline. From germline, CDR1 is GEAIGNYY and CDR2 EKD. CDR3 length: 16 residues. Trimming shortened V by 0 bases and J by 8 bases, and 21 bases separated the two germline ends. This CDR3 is CACDTVGPGEGWKLIF. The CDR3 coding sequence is TGTGCCTGTGACACCGTCGGACCTGGAGAAGGGTGGAAACTCATCTTT.